These 26 T cell receptor beta chains originate from one sample sequenced in a study of beta chain features in type 1 diabetes (dated by TCRdb to the late 2010s). Results the study describes overall, beyond this receptor: In all four CD4+ subsets, TCRB CDR3 length was moderately but significantly shorter in type 1 diabetes patients.

The library was obtained by the immunoSEQ multiplex PCR assay. The entire isolated RNA was reverse transcribed using the High Capacity cDNA Reverse Transcription Kit, and thus expressed TCRB transcripts were sequenced. Held by TCRdb, this immuneACCESS table contains in-frame sequences only and omits some clones. Under half of the omission traces to an unresolved V gene where checked; the cause of the rest is unknown. This sample gives approximately 250,000 clones in total; 11% of them show up just once. Approximately 0.017% of the sample is in the top ten clones. No antigens are known for them. The specimen sequenced was naive CD4+ T cells from blood. The cell subset or site label of this sample denotes: true naive CD4+ T cells. The receptor source for this set is a man aged 25 to 45 with type 1 diabetes.

This chain uses TRBV7-2 with TRBJ2-3, with a weak D call TRBD2 (6 bases). V was cut by 1 base and J by 9 bases, with 14 bases left in between. This CDR3 has 14 residues. Germline V gene data show CDR1 as SGHTA and CDR2 as FQGNSA. The chain's CDR3 is CASSLEAGRRTQYF. As DNA, the CDR3 is TGTGCCAGCAGCTTAGAGGCGGGACGACGGACGCAGTATTTT.

This clone was observed a few times. V gene TRBV7-3 combines with J gene TRBJ2-3; TRBD1 matches 7 bases. The germline V gene has CDR1 SGHTA and CDR2 FQGTGA. Trimming cost V 5 bases and J 4 bases; bases outside gene matches: 3. The CDR3 has 13 amino acids. The CDR3 DNA reads as TGTGCCAGCAGCGTCACAGGGGCAGATACGCAGTATTTT. Translated, it gives CASSVTGADTQYF.

On this clone: At one of its ends the junction is not consistent with the germline gene, which may arise from a read error. The J gene is TRBJ2-7, the V gene TRBV7-2, with D perhaps matching TRBD1 (7 bases). The CDR3 consists of 15 residues. Germline V CDR1 and CDR2: SGHTA, FQGNSA. CDR3 coding DNA: TGCGCCAGCAGCCAAGGCGGGACAGCTACCTACGAGCAGTACTTC. This gives the protein CASSQGGTATYEQYF.

This rearrangement joins TRBV7-3 to TRBJ2-3, with TRBD2 matching over 12 bases. CDR1 is SGHTA, CDR2 FQGTGA, per germline. J gave up 5 bases and V 3 bases, and 3 bases lay outside the gene matches. This CDR3 is 15 amino acids long. The CDR3 DNA reads TGTGCCAGCAGCTTGACTAGCGGGGGAAGAGATACGCAGTATTTT. This encodes CASSLTSGGRDTQYF. The variable domain in full, with the rest retrieved from reference TRBV7-3 and TRBJ2-3, is GAGVSQTPSNKVTEKGKYVELRCDPISGHTALYWYRQSLGQGPEFLIYFQGTGAADDSGLPNDRFFAVRPEGSVSTLKIQRTERGDSAVYLCASSLTSGGRDTQYFGPGTRLTVL.

This clone has just a few counts. This chain uses TRBV9 with TRBJ1-2; 8 positions agree with TRBD1. Germline V gene lookup returns CDR1 SGDLS and CDR2 YYNGEE. This CDR3 comprises 14 residues. The trim removed 4 bases at V and 6 bases at J, leaving 8 bases unmatched. The CDR3, as DNA: TGTGCCAGCAGCCTCGGACAGGGAGAAAATGGCTACACCTTC. Protein product: CASSLGQGENGYTF.

The genes are TRBV7-9 and TRBJ1-2; weak D call: TRBD1 (5 bases). This CDR3 comprises 16 residues. CDR1 SEHNR and CDR2 FQNEAQ come from the germline V gene (reference sequence). V lost 1 base, J lost 5 bases, and 17 bases lay in between. As DNA, the CDR3 is TGTGCCAGCAGCTTAGTGCGGGGGACGGACGATTATGGCTACACCTTC. Its translation is CASSLVRGTDDYGYTF.

This clone was seen a handful of times. The chain couples TRBV10-3 to TRBJ2-7, with 9 bases fitting TRBD1. Germline values: CDR1 ENHRY, CDR2 SYGVKD. This CDR3 has 15 amino acids. With V trimmed by 4 bases and J by 7 bases, 11 bases remained unmatched. The CDR3 coding sequence is TGTGCCATCAGTGGGAGGGGACAGGGTGAAGAAGAGCAGTACTTC. Protein sequence: CAISGRGQGEEEQYF.

This clone has just a few counts. CDR3 bases: TGCGCCAGCAGCCAGCCAACCGGGAAGAACACTGAAGCTTTCTTT. Protein sequence: CASSQPTGKNTEAFF. This chain connects TRBV4-1 to TRBJ1-1, with no clear D. The CDR3 sequence is 15 residues long. V lost 3 bases and J 1 base, leaving 12 bases between the germline ends. Germline lookup yields CDR1 MGHRA and CDR2 YSYEKL.

This clone has more than one count but fewer than ten. The rearrangement uses TRBV5-4 and TRBJ2-1; 13 nucleotides agree with TRBD2. The germline gives CDR1 SGHNT, CDR2 YYREEE (reference sequence). Trimming cost V 1 base and J 0 bases; bases outside gene matches: 7. The CDR3 covers 19 residues. The CDR3 reads CASSLKLAGGLSSYNEQFF. The DNA for the CDR3 is TGTGCCAGCAGCTTGAAACTAGCGGGGGGGTTGAGCTCCTACAATGAGCAGTTCTTC.

There are a few counts of this clone. J is TRBJ1-2 and V is TRBV2; possibly TRBD1 for D (6 bases). This CDR3 region has 12 residues. V dropped 6 bases and J dropped 1 base, with 6 bases sitting between them. Germline values: CDR1 SNHLY, CDR2 FYNNEI. The CDR3 region is CASRDSNYGYTF. Here the CDR3 DNA reads TGTGCCAGCAGGGACAGTAACTATGGCTACACCTTC.

The chain couples TRBV6-6 to TRBJ1-6; no clear D gene. Trimming took off 5 bases at V and 8 bases at J, with 19 bases between the two ends. This CDR3 spans 16 amino acids. Per the germline V gene, CDR1 is MNHNY and CDR2 is SVGAGI (reference sequence). This CDR3 is CASSPPFSRPDSPLHF. CDR3 DNA sequence: TGTGCCAGCAGTCCTCCTTTTTCTCGTCCGGATTCACCCCTCCACTTT.

V is TRBV10-3 and J is TRBJ2-2; D gene ambiguous. CDR3 length: 13 residues. Germline lookup yields CDR1 ENHRY and CDR2 SYGVKD. Trimming cost V 11 bases and J 4 bases, with 14 bases left between them. CDR3 sequence (DNA): TGTGCCGCTAGAAATACTATCACCGGGGAGCTGTTTTTT. This sequence encodes CAARNTITGELFF.

The chain has TRBV2 and TRBJ1-5; tentative D call: TRBD1 (6 bases). The CDR3 is 14 residues long. The germline V gene encodes CDR1 SNHLY and CDR2 FYNNEI. The V gene lost 6 bases and the J gene lost 3 bases, with 12 bases spanning the gap. The CDR3 coding sequence is TGTGCCAGCAGCCAGAACAGGGACAATCAGCCCCAGCATTTT. Protein product: CASSQNRDNQPQHF. Variable domain in full (rest from reference TRBV2 and TRBJ1-5): EPEVTQTPSHQVTQMGQEVILRCVPISNHLYFYWYRQILGQKVEFLVSFYNNEISEKSEIFDDQFSVERPDGSNFTLKIRSTKLEDSAMYFCASSQNRDNQPQHFGDGTRLSIL.

The J gene is TRBJ1-3, the V gene TRBV2; D uncertain. The CDR3 covers 15 residues. Germline V gene sequence: CDR1 SNHLY, CDR2 FYNNEI. Trimming shortened V by 1 base and J by 4 bases, and 11 bases separated the two germline ends. CDR3 sequence (DNA): TGTGCCAGCAGTGAAGACAGCCTGTCGGGAAACACCATATATTTT. This encodes CASSEDSLSGNTIYF.

The chain joins TRBV7-2 to TRBJ1-2, with D possibly being TRBD1 (6 bases). The V and J ends lost 5 bases and 8 bases respectively, with 18 bases between them. The CDR3 spans 14 residues. Germline V gives CDR1 SGHTA, CDR2 FQGNSA. The CDR3, as DNA: TGTGCCAGCAGCCATACAGGGCGACGAGAAGGCTACACCTTC. It translates to CASSHTGRREGYTF.

The sample holds a few counts of this clone. The chain carries TRBV30 and TRBJ1-5, with D unresolved. CDR1 is GTSNPN, CDR2 SVGIG, per germline (reference sequence). The germline V and J ends were trimmed by 0 bases and 3 bases, with 6 bases remaining between them. CDR3 length: 13 residues. CDR3 residues: CAWSVRVNQPQHF. In DNA, the CDR3 is TGTGCCTGGAGTGTCCGGGTCAATCAGCCCCAGCATTTT. Combining the CDR3 with reference TRBV30 and TRBJ1-5 gives the whole variable domain SQTIHQWPATLVQPVGSPLSLECTVEGTSNPNLYWYRQAAGRGLQLLFYSVGIGQISSEVPQNLSASRPQDRQFILSSKKLLLSDSGFYLCAWSVRVNQPQHFGDGTRLSIL.

The chain joins TRBV27 to TRBJ2-7; D may be TRBD2 (7 bases). V lost 2 bases, J lost 0 bases, and 14 bases lay in between. The germline V gene encodes CDR1 MNHEY and CDR2 SMNVEV (reference sequence). The CDR3 sequence is 16 residues long. The CDR3 here is CASSLGTGGSSYEQYF. The DNA for the CDR3 is TGTGCCAGCAGTTTAGGGACGGGGGGCTCCTCCTACGAGCAGTACTTC.

The V gene is TRBV11-2, the J gene TRBJ1-2; maybe TRBD1 (6 bases). V lost 5 bases and J lost 3, with 10 bases in between. Germline CDR1 SGHAT, CDR2 FQNNGV. This CDR3 has 13 residues. The CDR3 nucleotides are TGTGCCAGCAGCCCAGGGGTGTACTATGGCTACACCTTC. Protein sequence: CASSPGVYYGYTF. Full variable domain (missing parts from reference TRBV11-2 and TRBJ1-2): EAGVAQSPRYKIIEKRQSVAFWCNPISGHATLYWYQQILGQGPKLLIQFQNNGVVDDSQLPKDRFSAERLKGVDSTLKIQPAKLEDSAVYLCASSPGVYYGYTFGSGTRLTVV.

This sequence joins TRBV9 and TRBJ2-1, with a possible D match to TRBD2 (5 bases). The CDR3 loop spans 18 amino acids. V was pared by 0 bases and J by 3 bases, with 19 bases between. Per germline, CDR1 SGDLS and CDR2 YYNGEE. The CDR3 DNA reads TGTGCCAGCAGCGTAGGGTTCCGGGGAGTCGGTCTCTACAATGAGCAGTTCTTC. Its protein is CASSVGFRGVGLYNEQFF.

This clone was observed a handful of times. The identical CDR3 is also encoded by other nucleotide sequences in the sample. The gene calls are TRBV18 and TRBJ2-5; D is possibly TRBD1 (6 bases). The CDR3 sequence is 13 residues long. Trimming shortened V by 3 bases and J by 5 bases, and 10 bases separated the two germline ends. Germline CDR1 is KGHSH and CDR2 is LQKENI. As DNA, the CDR3 is TGTGCCAGCTCACCTACAGGGCCCGAGACCCAGTACTTC. Its translation: CASSPTGPETQYF.

The V call is TRBV7-9, the J call TRBJ1-5; 9 nucleotides align to TRBD1. Germline V gene data show CDR1 as SEHNR and CDR2 as FQNEAQ (reference sequence). This CDR3 has 14 residues. Trimming at V came to 6 bases and at J to 9 bases, leaving 9 bases not matched to a gene. The CDR3 nucleotides are TGTGCCAGCAGTGGCGGGGACAGGGTGAGGCCCCAGCATTTT. The encoded protein is CASSGGDRVRPQHF.

This clone has just a few counts. V usage is TRBV18 and J usage is TRBJ1-1, with a weak D call TRBD1 (5 bases). Germline CDR1 and CDR2: KGHSH and LQKENI. V was trimmed by 3 bases and J by 1 base, leaving 12 bases between them. The CDR3 loop spans 15 amino acids. The DNA for the CDR3 is TGTGCCAGCTCACCCAGCTATGACAGGAACACTGAAGCTTTCTTT. Encoded protein: CASSPSYDRNTEAFF.

To note about this clone: Additional DNA sequences in this sample encode the identical CDR3. V usage is TRBV5-1 and J usage is TRBJ2-5, with 11 bases fitting TRBD1. Germline assignment: CDR1 SGHRS and CDR2 YFSETQ. CDR3 length: 15 residues. The trim removed 4 bases at V and 2 bases at J, leaving 4 bases unmatched. The CDR3 loop is CASSLGDRGQETQYF. The CDR3 bases are TGCGCCAGCAGCCTGGGGGACAGGGGGCAAGAGACCCAGTACTTC.

This clone was recorded a few times. The genes are TRBV7-9 and TRBJ2-1, with 8 bases identical to TRBD1. This CDR3 contains 14 residues. V lost 5 bases to trimming and J lost 0 bases; unmatched junction nucleotides: 0. From germline, CDR1 is SEHNR and CDR2 FQNEAQ (reference sequence). The DNA for the CDR3 is TGTGCCAGCAGCGGGACAGGCTCCTACAATGAGCAGTTCTTC. Its protein is CASSGTGSYNEQFF.

This clone was observed a few times. V gene TRBV2 combines with J gene TRBJ1-2; D remains ambiguous. The CDR3 runs 11 residues. V lost 5 bases and J 4 bases, leaving 5 bases between the germline ends. The germline V gene encodes CDR1 SNHLY and CDR2 FYNNEI. The CDR3 DNA is TGTGCCAGCAGTATCCTCTATGGCTACACCTTC. It translates to CASSILYGYTF.

This clone was counted a few times. This chain uses TRBV9 with TRBJ1-3; TRBD1 matches at 7 bases. Trimming cost V 3 bases and J 0 bases; bases outside gene matches: 3. Germline-derived CDR1 and CDR2 are SGDLS and YYNGEE. The CDR3 consists of 15 residues. The CDR3: CASSGTGFSGNTIYF. As DNA, the CDR3 is TGTGCCAGCAGCGGGACAGGCTTCTCTGGAAACACCATATATTTT.